A selection of T cell receptor beta chains follows, all from one sample in a study of T-cell reconstitution after alpha-beta-depleted transplantation in children. TCRdb independently ran MiXCR on the PCR reads; one entry per CDR3 protein. The sample carries around 450,000 distinct CDR3 sequences, 15% to 20% recorded once. The sample here was PBMCs, mostly from graft donor cells, taken 360 days after TCRalphabeta/CD19-depleted stem cell transplant. Source of these receptors: a boy less than two years old who had a stem cell transplant for Wiskott-Aldrich syndrome, so the T cells may come from the graft donor. Both conserved end residues are trimmed from each CDR3. D genes are given only for firm matches.

>TRBV5-1|.
ASSFSRNQETQY
>TRBV7-8|.
ASSLSGRSGANVLT
>TRBV5-6|TRBD2
ASSSLAGVWYNEQF
>TRBV12-3/TRBV12-4|.
ASSLRLSQEQY
>TRBV5-1|TRBD1
ASSWGQSYEQY
>TRBV12-3/TRBV12-4|.
ASSFGQAGELF
>TRBV7-9|TRBD1
ASSPSDRSAYEQY
>TRBV28|.
ASSWRPGKGTDTQY
>TRBV2|.
ASSVYRRAKNIQY
>TRBV10-3|.
AIASQAFYEQY
>TRBV28|.
ASSFRTGNQRRNTIY
>TRBV7-2|.
ASSLGRTTSYEQY
>TRBV15|.
ATSVPRRTDTQY
>TRBV6-5|.
ASSYRGIPRINEQF
>TRBV29-1|TRBD2
SVKKWTSGRNEQF
>TRBV18|.
ASSPVHPYEQY
>TRBV7-9|.
ASSLDVFSGANVLT
>TRBV10-3|TRBD2
AIRRLAGVSDTQY
>TRBV10-2|TRBD2
ASSDWGTRSFLRRGQY
>TRBV12-3/TRBV12-4|.
SSKGSNTGELF
>TRBV12-3/TRBV12-4|TRBD2
ASSWGRSGRSYEQY
>TRBV6-5|.
ASSFLYEQY
>TRBV20-1|.
SARLRLPNSPLH
>TRBV18|TRBD1
ASSATGGIVTDTQY
>TRBV7-9|TRBD1
ASSSGTGGPYGYT
>TRBV7-9|.
ASSLGGAVTGELF
>TRBV5-1|.
ASSVYREETQY
>TRBV5-4|TRBD1
ASSSPGTGETQY
>TRBV7-2|TRBD2
ASSLVAGGYEQF
>TRBV6-8|TRBD1
ASSYTGQVNTGELF
>TRBV20-1|.
SAPRQYQETQY
>TRBV5-1|TRBD2
ASSFKLAGGRETQY
>TRBV6-5|TRBD2
ASSLAGGAQTGQF
>TRBV2|.
ASRQGLNEKLF
>TRBV5-1|TRBD2
ASSFVGSGGTYTGELF
>TRBV5-1|.
ASSLVWGFDEQY
>TRBV21-1|.
ASSFPSGGDTDTQY
>TRBV11-2|.
ASSLSRGSGNEQY
>TRBV27|TRBD1
ASRRQGWNTEAF
>TRBV12-3/TRBV12-4|.
ASSSIGSRYGYT
>TRBV7-2|.
ASSLASAEVTPLNEQF
>TRBV24-1|TRBD1
ATSDPTGTGSNEQF
>TRBV2|.
ASFRAFLETQY
>TRBV15|.
ATSRDPGTHQPQH
>TRBV5-1|.
ASSLGPTQGGNEQF
>TRBV15|TRBD2
ATSGREGNTGELF
>TRBV6-1|TRBD1
ASSADRASYGYT
>TRBV20-1|.
SARSPGQYGYTIY
>TRBV9|.
ASSVRMTDTQY
>TRBV10-1|.
ASTGYTGELF
>TRBV4-1|TRBD1
ASRRTGTGASYEQY
>TRBV5-1|TRBD2
ASRLISGSEGDTQY
>TRBV3-1|TRBD1
ASSQDSSGGRNTEAF
>TRBV4-1|TRBD2
ASSHLISGGTDTQY
>TRBV6-5|TRBD2
ASSYPSGRALETQY
>TRBV6-1|.
ASSPRTGLLAKNIQY
>TRBV12-3/TRBV12-4|.
ASKRHGRENIQY
>TRBV11-3|.
ASSFLGYTGELF
>TRBV7-9|.
ASSLLGGGTDTQY
>TRBV20-1|TRBD2
SARTGTSAVADTQY